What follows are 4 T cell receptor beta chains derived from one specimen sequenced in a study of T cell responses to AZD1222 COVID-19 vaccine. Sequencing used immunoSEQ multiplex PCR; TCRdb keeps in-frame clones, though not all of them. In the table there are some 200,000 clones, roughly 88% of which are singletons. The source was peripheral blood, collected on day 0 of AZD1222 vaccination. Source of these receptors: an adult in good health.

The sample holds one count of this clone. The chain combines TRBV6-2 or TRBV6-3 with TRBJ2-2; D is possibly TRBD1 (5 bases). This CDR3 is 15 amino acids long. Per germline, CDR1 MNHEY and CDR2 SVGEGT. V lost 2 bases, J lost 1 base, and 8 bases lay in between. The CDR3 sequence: CASSYTTGNTGELFF. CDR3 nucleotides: TGTGCCAGCAGTTACACTACAGGGAACACCGGGGAGCTGTTTTTT.

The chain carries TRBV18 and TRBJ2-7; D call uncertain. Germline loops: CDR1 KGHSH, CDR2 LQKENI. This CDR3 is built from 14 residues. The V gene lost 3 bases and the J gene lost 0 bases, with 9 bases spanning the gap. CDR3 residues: CASSPLGNSYEQYF. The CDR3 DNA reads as TGTGCCAGCTCACCGCTGGGCAACTCCTACGAGCAGTACTTC.

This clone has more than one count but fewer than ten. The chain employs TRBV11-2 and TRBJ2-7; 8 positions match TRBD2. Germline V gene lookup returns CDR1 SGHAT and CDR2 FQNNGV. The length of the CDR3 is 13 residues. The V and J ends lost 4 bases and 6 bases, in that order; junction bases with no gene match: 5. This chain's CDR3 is CASSSYGTSEQYF. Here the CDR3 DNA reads TGTGCCAGCAGCTCCTACGGGACTAGCGAGCAGTACTTC.

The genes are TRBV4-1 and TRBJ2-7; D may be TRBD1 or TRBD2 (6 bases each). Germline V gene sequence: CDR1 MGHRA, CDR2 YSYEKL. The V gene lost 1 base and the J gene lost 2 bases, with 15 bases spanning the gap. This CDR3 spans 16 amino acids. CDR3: CASSQASIGGPYEQYF. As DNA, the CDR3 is TGCGCCAGCAGCCAAGCATCAATAGGGGGGCCCTACGAGCAGTACTTC.